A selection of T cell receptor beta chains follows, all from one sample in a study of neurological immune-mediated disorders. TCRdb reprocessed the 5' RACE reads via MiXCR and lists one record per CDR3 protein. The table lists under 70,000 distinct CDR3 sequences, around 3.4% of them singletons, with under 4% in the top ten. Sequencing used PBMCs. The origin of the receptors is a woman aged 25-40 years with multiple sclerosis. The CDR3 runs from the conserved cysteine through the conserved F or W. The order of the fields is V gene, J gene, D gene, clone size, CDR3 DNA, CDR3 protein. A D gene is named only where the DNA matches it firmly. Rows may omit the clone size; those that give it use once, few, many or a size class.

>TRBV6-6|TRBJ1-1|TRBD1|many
TGTGCCAGCAGACCCCGCGAGGGGGCCGCCGCTTTCTTT
CASRPREGAAAFF
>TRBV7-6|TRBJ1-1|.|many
TGTGCCAGCAGCTTAGGCGAGGGGGGGATGAACACTGAAGCTTTCTTT
CASSLGEGGMNTEAFF
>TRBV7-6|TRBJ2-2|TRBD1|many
TGTGCCAGCAGCCCGACAGGGGGCGGAACCGGGGAGCTGTTTTTT
CASSPTGGGTGELFF
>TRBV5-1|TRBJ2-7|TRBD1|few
TGCGCCAGCAGCATGAGACAGGGGGCATACGAGCAGTACTTC
CASSMRQGAYEQYF
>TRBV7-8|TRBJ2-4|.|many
TGTGCCAGCAGCTTACCAGGAGCCAAAAACATTCAGTACTTC
CASSLPGAKNIQYF
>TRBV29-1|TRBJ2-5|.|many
TGCAGCGTTGGGACCAGGTTACAAGAGACCCAGTACTTC
CSVGTRLQETQYF
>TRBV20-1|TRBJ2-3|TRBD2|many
TGCAGTGCTGGTGGACTAGCGGGGGGTTGGGATACGCAGTATTTT
CSAGGLAGGWDTQYF
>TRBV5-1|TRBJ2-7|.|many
TGCGCCAGCAGCTTGGTTACAGGGTACGAGCAGTACTTC
CASSLVTGYEQYF
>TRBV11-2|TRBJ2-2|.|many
TGTGCCAGCAGCAATTGGGACACCGGGGAGCTGTTTTTT
CASSNWDTGELFF
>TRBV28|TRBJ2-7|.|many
TGTGCCAGCAGCTTACGGTCAGAGCAGTACTTC
CASSLRSEQYF
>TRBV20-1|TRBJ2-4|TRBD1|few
TGCAGTGCTGAGACAGGGGGTGCCAAAAAAATTCAGTACTTC
CSAETGGAKKIQYF
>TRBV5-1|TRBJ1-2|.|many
TGCGCCAGCAGCTTAAGCAGCATCTATGGCTACACCTTC
CASSLSSIYGYTF
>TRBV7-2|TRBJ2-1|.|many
TGTGCCAGCACCCCCACCGTTGCGGGTTACAATGAGCAGTTCTTC
CASTPTVAGYNEQFF
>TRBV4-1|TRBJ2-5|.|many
TGCGCCAGCAGCCAAGATCCAGGAGCCCCAATTAGTACCCAGTACTTC
CASSQDPGAPISTQYF
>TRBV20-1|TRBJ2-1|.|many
TGCAGTGCTATTTTGGTGGTTAGGCATTACAATGAGCAGTTCTTC
CSAILVVRHYNEQFF
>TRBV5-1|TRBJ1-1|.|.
TGCGCCAGCAGCTCCGGAAGGCGGATATTAGAAGCTTTCTTT
CASSSGRRILEAFF
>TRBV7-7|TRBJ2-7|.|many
TGTGCCAGCAGCTTTTCCGAATTAAGCGAGCAGTACTTC
CASSFSELSEQYF
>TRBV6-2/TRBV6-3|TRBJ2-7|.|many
TGTGCCAGCAGTTTATACAGGCTCTCCTACGAGCAGTACTTC
CASSLYRLSYEQYF
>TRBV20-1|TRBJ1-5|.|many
TGCAGTGCTGCCCCCGGCCAGACCAATCAGCCCCAGCATTTT
CSAAPGQTNQPQHF
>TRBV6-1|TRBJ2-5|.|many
TGTGCCAGCAGTGGGGGGATAGGGGCCCGGGAGACCCAGTACTTC
CASSGGIGARETQYF
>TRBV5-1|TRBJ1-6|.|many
TGCGCCAGCAGCCGTTCTGGGGCGGCTAATTCACCCCTCAACTTT
CASSRSGAANSPLNF
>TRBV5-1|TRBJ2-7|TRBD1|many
TGCGCCAGCAGACTAACGACCGGGACAGGCACCTACGAGCAGTACTTC
CASRLTTGTGTYEQYF
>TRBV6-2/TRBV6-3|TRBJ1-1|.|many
TGTGCCAGCAGTTACATAGCTGAAGCTTTCTTT
CASSYIAEAFF
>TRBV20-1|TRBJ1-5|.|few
TGCAGTGCTAGAGATTTCCAAAATAGCAATCAGCCCCAGAATTTT
CSARDFQNSNQPQNF
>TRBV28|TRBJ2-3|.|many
TGTGCCAGCAGTTTCCTAGCTCTCCCAGGCACAGATACGCAGTATTTT
CASSFLALPGTDTQYF
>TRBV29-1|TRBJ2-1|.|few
TGCAGCGTTGAAGGGTTTATCTCCTACAATGAGCAGTTCTTC
CSVEGFISYNEQFF
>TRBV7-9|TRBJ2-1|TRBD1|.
TGTGCCAGCAGCTTAGGGGGGACAGCTAACAATGAGCAGTTCTTC
CASSLGGTANNEQFF
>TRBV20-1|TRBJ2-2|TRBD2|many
TGCAGTGCTCAGGCGGATAGCGGGAGAATCGGGGAGCTGTTTTTT
CSAQADSGRIGELFF
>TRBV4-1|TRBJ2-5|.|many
TGCGCCAGCAGCCAAGAACGGGGTCGGGAGACCCAGTACTTC
CASSQERGRETQYF
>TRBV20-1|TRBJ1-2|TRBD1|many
TGCAGTGCTAGAGGATCCAGCCGGGACAGGGGGCAAGGCTACACCTTC
CSARGSSRDRGQGYTF
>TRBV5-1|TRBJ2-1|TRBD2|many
TGCGCCAGCAGCGCGGGACTAGCTATAAATGAGCAGTTCTTC
CASSAGLAINEQFF
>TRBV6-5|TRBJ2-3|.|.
TGTGCCAGCAGTTACGGTTCGAGCACAGATACGCAGTATTTT
CASSYGSSTDTQYF
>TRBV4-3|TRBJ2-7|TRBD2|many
TGCGCCAGCAGCCAGGCTAGCGGGGAAACCTACGAGCAGTACTTC
CASSQASGETYEQYF
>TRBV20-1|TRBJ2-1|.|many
TGCAGTGCTCAGATACAGGGTTGGCAGTTCTTC
CSAQIQGWQFF
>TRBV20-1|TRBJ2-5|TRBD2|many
TGCAGTGCTAGGCAGACAGCGGGGGGGGCAGAGACCCAGTACTTC
CSARQTAGGAETQYF
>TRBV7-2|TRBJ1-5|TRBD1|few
TGTGCCAGCAGGGAGGGACAGGGGGGTCAGCCCCAGAATTTT
CASREGQGGQPQNF
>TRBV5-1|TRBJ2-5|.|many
TGCGCCAGCAGCACCTTAGAAAAAGAGACCCAGTACTTC
CASSTLEKETQYF
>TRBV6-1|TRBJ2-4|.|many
TGTGCCAGCAGTGACGGGGGAGCCAAAAACATTCAGTACTTC
CASSDGGAKNIQYF
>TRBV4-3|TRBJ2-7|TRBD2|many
TGCGCCAGCAGCCAAGAAGCTCTCCGACTAGCGGGAGTCTACGAGCAGTACTTC
CASSQEALRLAGVYEQYF
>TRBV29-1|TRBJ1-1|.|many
TGCAGCGTTGGGTTGCCAGCCACTGAAGCTTTCTTT
CSVGLPATEAFF
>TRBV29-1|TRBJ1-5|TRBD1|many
TGCAGCGTTTCGACAGGGAGTGACGGTCAGCCCCAGCATTTT
CSVSTGSDGQPQHF
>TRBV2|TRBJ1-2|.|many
TGTGCCAGCACCATAAATCTCTCAGGGAACTCTGGCTACACCTTC
CASTINLSGNSGYTF
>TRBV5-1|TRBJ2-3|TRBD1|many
TGCGCCAGCAGCCCACGGACAGGAGTGGATACGCAGTATTTT
CASSPRTGVDTQYF
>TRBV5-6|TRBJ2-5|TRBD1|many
TGTGCCAGCAGCTTGGATACAGGGGTCAGGACCCAGTACTTC
CASSLDTGVRTQYF
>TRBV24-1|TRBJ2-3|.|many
TGTGCCACCAGGGGTAGAAGCACAGATACGCAGTATTTT
CATRGRSTDTQYF
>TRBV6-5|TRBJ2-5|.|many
TGTGCCAGCAGCCCGAGAAGGGGGGCCTTAGAGACCCAGTACTTC
CASSPRRGALETQYF
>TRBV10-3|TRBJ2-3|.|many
TGTGCCACTCGGGGGGCCGGAAGGACAGATACGCAGTATTTT
CATRGAGRTDTQYF
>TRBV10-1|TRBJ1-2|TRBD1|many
TGCGCCAGCAGTGGATCGGACAGGGCGGATGGCTACACCTTC
CASSGSDRADGYTF
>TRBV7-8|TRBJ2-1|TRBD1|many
TGTGCCAGCAGTTCCGGACAGGGGGCGTACAATGAGCAGTTCTTC
CASSSGQGAYNEQFF
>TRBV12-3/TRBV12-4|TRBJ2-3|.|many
TGTGCCAGCAGTCCCCAGTCAGATACGCAGTATTTT
CASSPQSDTQYF
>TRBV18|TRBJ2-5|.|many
TGTGCCAGCTCACCACCCCTCCAAGCAGGGGGAGGTTGGGAGACCCAGTACTTC
CASSPPLQAGGGWETQYF
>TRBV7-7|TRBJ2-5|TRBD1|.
TGTGCTAGCAGTAAGGGGGCGCCGGAGACCCAGTACTTC
CASSKGAPETQYF
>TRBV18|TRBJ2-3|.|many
TGTGCCAGCTCACCGCTAGGCGCAGATACGCAGTATTTT
CASSPLGADTQYF
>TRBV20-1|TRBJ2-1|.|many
TGCAGTGCTAGACCGTTCGGCAGCTACAATGAGCAGTTCTTC
CSARPFGSYNEQFF
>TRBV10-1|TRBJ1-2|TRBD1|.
TGCGCCGGGGGATCGACCAGGGGGAACTATGGCTACACCTTC
CAGGSTRGNYGYTF
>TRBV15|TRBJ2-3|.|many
TGTGCCACCAGCAGGGGAATGATAGATGCAGATACGCAGTATTTT
CATSRGMIDADTQYF
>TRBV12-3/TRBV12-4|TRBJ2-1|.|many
TGTGCCAGCAGCCCTGGGGGGAGAAGTTCCCTCAATGAGCAGTTCTTC
CASSPGGRSSLNEQFF
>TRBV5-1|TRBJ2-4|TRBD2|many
TGCGCCAGCAGCATCACTAGCGGGAGTAACATTCAGTACTTC
CASSITSGSNIQYF